This entry features one T cell receptor (beta chain) sequence. Its target is not known. The sample originates from a study of T cell repertoires in cytomegalovirus infection. On the study more broadly: The public TCR beta signatures pointed to both CMV infection and matching HLA type.

The germline gives CDR1 MDHEN, CDR2 SYDVKM. The CDR3 is 13 residues long. V lost 7 bases to trimming and J lost 1 base, with 11 bases between them. Via MiXCR, TCRdb re-called the reads, giving one row per CDR3 protein. The data hold about 530,000 distinct CDR3 sequences, with 26% observed a single time. Study-level points and caveats: Summed public TCR beta family frequency identified CMV carriers bearing the relevant HLA. It was HLA-C-restricted CMV-specific TCR beta clonotypes that dominated the response ex vivo.

The specimen was PBMCs. The rearrangement joins TRBV28 to TRBJ2-7; D remains ambiguous. This receptor was obtained from a human donor in good health (CMV status not recorded). Some clones in this sample may be carry-over from other donors' samples. DNA for the CDR3: TGTGCCAGCACTCCCCACGTGTCCTACGAGCAGTACTTC. Translating it yields CASTPHVSYEQYF.